This note documents a single TCR beta chain sequence. The target antigen is unknown. V lost 4 bases and J lost 3; bases outside the gene matches: 9. Germline V lookup: CDR1 LNHDA, CDR2 SQIVND (reference sequence). The CDR3 runs to 17 residues. Documented time point: week 5, during vaccination. Doses consisted of 300 ug of mutant IDH1 20-mer peptide each, paired with topical imiquimod. New WHO grade 3 or 4 astrocytomas that were IDH1-mutant and ATRX-lost had been found in donors. The source of the sample is a study of a mutant IDH1 vaccine in newly diagnosed glioma. Study-level background: Vaccines were first given 4-6 weeks after radiotherapy alone, or with temozolomide cycles.

Clones were read by immunoSEQ multiplex PCR, and TCRdb kept only the in-frame ones, dropping some. Of roughly 28,000 clones listed, roughly 90% were seen once; the top ten hold over 15%. General study findings and limits: The authors found pseudoprogression apparently unrelated to changes in top peripheral T cell clonotypes.

Here the sequenced sample was PBMCs, taken from a glioma patient whose treatment included an IDH1 peptide vaccine. This clonotype originated in a man aged 18 to 29 with glioma. This chain joins TRBV19 and TRBJ2-2; 9 bases fit TRBD2. CDR3: CASSRGVSGSDTGELFF. The CDR3 coding sequence is TGTGCCAGTAGTAGGGGTGTTAGCGGGAGCGACACCGGGGAGCTGTTTTTT. Full variable domain (rest looked up from reference TRBV19 and TRBJ2-2): DGGITQSPKYLFRKEGQNVTLSCEQNLNHDAMYWYRQDPGQGLRLIYYSQIVNDFQKGDIAEGYSVSREKKESFPLTVTSAQKNPTAFYLCASSRGVSGSDTGELFFGEGSRLTVL.